What follows is one TCR beta chain and its context. The data were produced by immunoSEQ multiplex PCR, yet TCRdb's version contains in-frame clones alone and is incomplete. The sample gives a few hundred thousand clones, approximately 75% of which show up once; about 9.3% is in the top ten. The entry originates in a study of blood T cell repertoires in COVID-19. V gave up 0 bases and J gave up 9 bases, with 13 bases separating them. This CDR3 has 13 residues. The germline V gene has CDR1 SGDLS and CDR2 YYNGEE. The gene calls are TRBV9 and TRBJ2-7; possible D gene TRBD1, 7 bases. The material sequenced was PBMCs or T cells enriched from blood (not recorded which). This TCR derives from a man aged 35 to 55 who had recovered from COVID-19. DNA for the CDR3: TGTGCCAGCAGCGTAGAGGAGGGGGCAAGGCAGTACTTC. Translated, it gives CASSVEEGARQYF.